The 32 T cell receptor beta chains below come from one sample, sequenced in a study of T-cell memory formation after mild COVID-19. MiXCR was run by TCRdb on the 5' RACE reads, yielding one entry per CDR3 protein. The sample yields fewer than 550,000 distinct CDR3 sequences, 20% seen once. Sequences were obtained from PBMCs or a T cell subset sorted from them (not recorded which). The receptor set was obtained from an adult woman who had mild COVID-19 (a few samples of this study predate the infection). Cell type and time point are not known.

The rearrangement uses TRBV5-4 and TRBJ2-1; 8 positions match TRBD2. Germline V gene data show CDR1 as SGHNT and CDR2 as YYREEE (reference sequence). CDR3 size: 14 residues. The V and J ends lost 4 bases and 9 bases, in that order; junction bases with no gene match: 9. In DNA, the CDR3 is TGTGCCAGCAGCCCGCTCACTAGCGGTGGTGAGCAGTTCTTC. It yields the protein CASSPLTSGGEQFF.

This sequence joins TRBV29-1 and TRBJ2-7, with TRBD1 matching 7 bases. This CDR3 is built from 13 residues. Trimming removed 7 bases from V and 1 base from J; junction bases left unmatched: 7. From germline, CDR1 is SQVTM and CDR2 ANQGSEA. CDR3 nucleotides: TGCAGCGCTGAGACAGGGTATTCCTACGAGCAGTACTTC. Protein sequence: CSAETGYSYEQYF.

CDR3 in amino acids: CASSLGDLSGGTQYF. In nucleotides, the CDR3 is TGTGCCAGCAGCCTCGGCGATCTTAGCGGGGGGACCCAGTACTTC. The chain links TRBV7-2 to TRBJ2-5; 9 nucleotides align to TRBD2. The CDR3 is made up of 15 amino acids. CDR1 and CDR2 from the germline V gene are SGHTA and FQGNSA. Losses at the gene ends were 5 bases for V and 7 bases for J; bases not matched to a gene: 11.

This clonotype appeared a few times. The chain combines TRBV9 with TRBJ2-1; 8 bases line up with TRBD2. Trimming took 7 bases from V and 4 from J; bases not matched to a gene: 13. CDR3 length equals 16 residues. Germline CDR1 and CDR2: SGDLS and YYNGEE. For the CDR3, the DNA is TGTGCCAGCTCTCCGAGCGGGGGTTCCGCTTACAATGAGCAGTTCTTC. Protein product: CASSPSGGSAYNEQFF. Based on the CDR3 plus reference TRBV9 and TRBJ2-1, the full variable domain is DSGVTQTPKHLITATGQRVTLRCSPRSGDLSVYWYQQSLDQGLQFLIQYYNGEERAKGNILERFSAQQFPDLHSELNLSSLELGDSALYFCASSPSGGSAYNEQFFGPGTRLTVL.

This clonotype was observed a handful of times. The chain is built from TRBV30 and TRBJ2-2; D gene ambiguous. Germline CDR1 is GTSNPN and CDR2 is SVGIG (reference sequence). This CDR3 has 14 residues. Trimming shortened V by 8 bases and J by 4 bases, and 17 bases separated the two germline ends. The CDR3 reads CAVLSQRFTGELFF. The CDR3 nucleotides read TGTGCCGTTCTGAGCCAGCGTTTCACCGGGGAGCTGTTTTTT.

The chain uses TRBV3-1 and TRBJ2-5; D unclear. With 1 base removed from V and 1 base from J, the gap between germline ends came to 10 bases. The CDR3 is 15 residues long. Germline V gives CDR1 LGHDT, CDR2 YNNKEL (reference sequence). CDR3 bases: TGTGCCAGCAGCCAAGGAGAGCCTACCCAAGAGACCCAGTACTTC. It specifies CASSQGEPTQETQYF.

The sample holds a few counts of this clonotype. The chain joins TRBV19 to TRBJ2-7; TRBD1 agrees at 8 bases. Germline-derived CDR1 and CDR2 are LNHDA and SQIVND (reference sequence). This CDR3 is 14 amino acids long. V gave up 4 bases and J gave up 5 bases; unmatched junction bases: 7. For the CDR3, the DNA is TGTGCCAGTAGTAACGGACAGGGTGGCCACGAGCAGTACTTC. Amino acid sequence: CASSNGQGGHEQYF.

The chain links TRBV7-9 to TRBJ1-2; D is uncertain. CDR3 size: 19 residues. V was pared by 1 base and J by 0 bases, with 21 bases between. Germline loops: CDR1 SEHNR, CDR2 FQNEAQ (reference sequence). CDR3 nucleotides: TGTGCCAGCAGCTTAGAAGGCATTATGGAGGAATATGCTAACTATGGCTACACCTTC. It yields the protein CASSLEGIMEEYANYGYTF. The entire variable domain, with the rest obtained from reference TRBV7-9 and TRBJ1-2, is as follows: DTGVSQNPRHKITKRGQNVTFRCDPISEHNRLYWYRQTLGQGPEFLTYFQNEAQLEKSRLLSDRFSAERPKGSFSTLEIQRTEQGDSAMYLCASSLEGIMEEYANYGYTFGSGTRLTVV.

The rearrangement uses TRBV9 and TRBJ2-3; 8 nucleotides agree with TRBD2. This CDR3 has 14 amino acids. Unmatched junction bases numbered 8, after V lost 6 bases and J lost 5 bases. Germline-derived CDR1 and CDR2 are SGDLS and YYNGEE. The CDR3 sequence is CASNSGGAGDTQYF. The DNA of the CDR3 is TGTGCCAGCAACTCCGGGGGGGCTGGAGATACGCAGTATTTT.

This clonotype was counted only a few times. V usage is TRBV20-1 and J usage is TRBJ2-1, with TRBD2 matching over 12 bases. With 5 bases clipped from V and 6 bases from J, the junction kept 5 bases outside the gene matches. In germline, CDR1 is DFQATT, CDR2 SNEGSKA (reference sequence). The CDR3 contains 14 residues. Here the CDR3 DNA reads TGCAGTGCTGTCGGACTAGCGGGAAGCAATGAGCAGTTCTTC. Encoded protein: CSAVGLAGSNEQFF.

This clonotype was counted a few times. CDR3 in DNA: TGTGCCAGCAGCTTAGCGGGAGAGGACGAGCAGTACTTC. Residues: CASSLAGEDEQYF. This rearrangement joins TRBV7-9 to TRBJ2-7, with D possibly being TRBD2 (5 bases). The germline V gene encodes CDR1 SEHNR and CDR2 FQNEAQ (reference sequence). The CDR3 is 13 amino acids. The germline V and J ends were trimmed by 0 bases and 5 bases, with 8 bases remaining between them.

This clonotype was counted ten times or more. The CDR3 DNA reads TGTGCCAGCTCACCAGCCAGGGAGAACACTGAAGCTTTCTTT. Its translation is CASSPARENTEAFF. The V gene is TRBV18, the J gene TRBJ1-1; a possible D gene is TRBD1 (5 bases). Trimming took off 2 bases at V and 1 base at J, with 8 bases between the two ends. The CDR3 is 14 amino acids. Germline-derived CDR1 and CDR2 are KGHSH and LQKENI.

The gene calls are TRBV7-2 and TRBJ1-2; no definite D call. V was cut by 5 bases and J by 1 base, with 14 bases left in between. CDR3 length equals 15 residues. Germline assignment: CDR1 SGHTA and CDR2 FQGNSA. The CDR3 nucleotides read TGTGCCAGCAGCCCAAGTCCAGCTGGTAACTATGGCTACACCTTC. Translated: CASSPSPAGNYGYTF. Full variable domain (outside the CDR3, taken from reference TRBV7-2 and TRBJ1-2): GAGVSQSPSNKVTEKGKDVELRCDPISGHTALYWYRQSLGQGLEFLIYFQGNSAPDKSGLPSDRFSAERTGGSVSTLTIQRTQQEDSAVYLCASSPSPAGNYGYTFGSGTRLTVV.

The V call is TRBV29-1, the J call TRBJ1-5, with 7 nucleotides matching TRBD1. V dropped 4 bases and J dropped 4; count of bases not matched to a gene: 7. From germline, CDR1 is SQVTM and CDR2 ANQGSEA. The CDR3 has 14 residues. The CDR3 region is CSVADRAGNQPQHF. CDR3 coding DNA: TGCAGCGTTGCAGACAGGGCGGGGAATCAGCCCCAGCATTTT. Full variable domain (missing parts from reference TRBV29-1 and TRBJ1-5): SAVISQKPSRDICQRGTSLTIQCQVDSQVTMMFWYRQQPGQSLTLIATANQGSEATYESGFVIDKFPISRPNLTFSTLTVSNMSPEDSSIYLCSVADRAGNQPQHFGDGTRLSIL.

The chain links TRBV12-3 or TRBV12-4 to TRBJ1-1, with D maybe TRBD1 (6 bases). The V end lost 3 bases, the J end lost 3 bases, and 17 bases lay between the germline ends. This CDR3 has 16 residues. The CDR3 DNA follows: TGTGCCAGCAGTTTCGCGGGAGGGGGAAGGGACACTGAAGCTTTCTTT. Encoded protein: CASSFAGGGRDTEAFF.

CDR3 bases: TGTGCCAGCAGCTTTGGGACTAGCGGGAACACAGATACGCAGTATTTT. It encodes CASSFGTSGNTDTQYF. The chain joins TRBV7-3 to TRBJ2-3; 13 bases are shared with TRBD2. Germline-derived CDR1 and CDR2 are SGHTA and FQGTGA. This CDR3 is 16 amino acids long. Trimming took 3 bases from V and 2 from J; bases not matched to a gene: 2.

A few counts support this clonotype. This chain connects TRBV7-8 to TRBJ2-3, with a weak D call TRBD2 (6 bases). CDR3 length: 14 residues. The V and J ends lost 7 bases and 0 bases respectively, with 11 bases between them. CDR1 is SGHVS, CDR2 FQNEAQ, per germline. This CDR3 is CASIWRASTDTQYF. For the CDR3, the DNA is TGTGCCAGCATATGGAGGGCTAGCACAGATACGCAGTATTTT.

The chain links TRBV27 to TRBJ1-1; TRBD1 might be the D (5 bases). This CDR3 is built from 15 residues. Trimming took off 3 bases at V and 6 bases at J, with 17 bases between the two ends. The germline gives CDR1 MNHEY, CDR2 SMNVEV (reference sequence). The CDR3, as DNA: TGTGCCAGCAGTTTGGGGGTGGGGGTGAGGGCTGAAGCTTTCTTT. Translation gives CASSLGVGVRAEAFF.

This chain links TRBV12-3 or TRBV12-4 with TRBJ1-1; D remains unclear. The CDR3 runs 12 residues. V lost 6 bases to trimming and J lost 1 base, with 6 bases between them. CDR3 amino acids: CASRPGNTEAFF. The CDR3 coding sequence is TGTGCCAGCAGACCGGGGAACACTGAAGCTTTCTTT.

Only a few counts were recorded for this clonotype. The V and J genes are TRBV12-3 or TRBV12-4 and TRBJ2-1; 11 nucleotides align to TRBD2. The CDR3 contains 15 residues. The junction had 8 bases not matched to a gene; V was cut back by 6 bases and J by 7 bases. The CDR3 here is CASRIPGLAENEQFF. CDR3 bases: TGTGCCAGCAGGATCCCGGGACTAGCGGAAAATGAGCAGTTCTTC.

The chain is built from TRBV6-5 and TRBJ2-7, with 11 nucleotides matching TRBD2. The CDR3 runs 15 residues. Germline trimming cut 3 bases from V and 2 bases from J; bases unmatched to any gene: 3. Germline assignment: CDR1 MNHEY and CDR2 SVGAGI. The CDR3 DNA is TGTGCCAGCAGTTATAGGACTAGCGGGCCCTACGAGCAGTACTTC. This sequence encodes CASSYRTSGPYEQYF.

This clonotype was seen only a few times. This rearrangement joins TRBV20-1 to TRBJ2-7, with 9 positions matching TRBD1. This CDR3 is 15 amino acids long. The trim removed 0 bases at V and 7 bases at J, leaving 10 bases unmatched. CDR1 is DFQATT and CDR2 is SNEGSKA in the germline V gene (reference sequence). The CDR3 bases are TGCAGTGCTAGAGATGGAGGGACAGGGCGGGCAGAGCAGTACTTC. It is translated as CSARDGGTGRAEQYF.

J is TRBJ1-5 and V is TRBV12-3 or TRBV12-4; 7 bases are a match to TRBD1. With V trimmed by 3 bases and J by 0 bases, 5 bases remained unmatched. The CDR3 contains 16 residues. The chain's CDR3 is CASSLLTGYSNQPQHF. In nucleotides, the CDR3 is TGTGCCAGCAGTTTGCTGACAGGGTATAGCAATCAGCCCCAGCATTTT.

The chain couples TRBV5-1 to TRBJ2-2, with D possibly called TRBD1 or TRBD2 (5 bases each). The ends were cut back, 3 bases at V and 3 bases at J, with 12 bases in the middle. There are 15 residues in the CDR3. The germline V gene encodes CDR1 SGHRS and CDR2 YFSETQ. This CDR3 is CASSWGSRDTGELFF. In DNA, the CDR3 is TGCGCCAGCAGCTGGGGGTCGAGAGACACCGGGGAGCTGTTTTTT.

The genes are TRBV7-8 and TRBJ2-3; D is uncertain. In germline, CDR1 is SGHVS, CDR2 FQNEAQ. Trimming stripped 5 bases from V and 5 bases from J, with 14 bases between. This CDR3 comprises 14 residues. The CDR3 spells CASSLEYAVDTQYF. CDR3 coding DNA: TGTGCCAGCAGCCTAGAATACGCAGTAGATACGCAGTATTTT. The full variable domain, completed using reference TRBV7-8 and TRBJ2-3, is GAGVSQSPRYKVAKRGQDVALRCDPISGHVSLFWYQQALGQGPEFLTYFQNEAQLDKSGLPSDRFFAERPEGSVSTLKIQRTQQEDSAVYLCASSLEYAVDTQYFGPGTRLTVL.

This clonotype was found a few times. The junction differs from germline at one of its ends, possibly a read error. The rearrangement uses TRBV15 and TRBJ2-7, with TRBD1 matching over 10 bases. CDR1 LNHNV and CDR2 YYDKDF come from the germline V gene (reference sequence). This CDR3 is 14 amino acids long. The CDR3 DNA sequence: TGTGCCACCAGCGGAGACAGGGGGCCCTACGAGCAGTACTTC. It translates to CATSGDRGPYEQYF.

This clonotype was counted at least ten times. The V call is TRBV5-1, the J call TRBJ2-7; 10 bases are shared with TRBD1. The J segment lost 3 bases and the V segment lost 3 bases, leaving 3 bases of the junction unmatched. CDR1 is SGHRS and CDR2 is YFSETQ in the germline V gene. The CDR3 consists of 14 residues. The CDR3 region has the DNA TGCGCCAGCAGCTACGGACAGGGGGTCTACGAGCAGTACTTC. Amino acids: CASSYGQGVYEQYF.

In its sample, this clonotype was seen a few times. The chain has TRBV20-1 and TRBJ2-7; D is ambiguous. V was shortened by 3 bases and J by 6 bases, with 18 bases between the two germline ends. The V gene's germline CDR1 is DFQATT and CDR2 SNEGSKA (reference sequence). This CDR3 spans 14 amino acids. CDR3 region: CSASDRALDSEQYF. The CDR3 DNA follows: TGCAGTGCTAGCGACCGGGCCCTAGACTCCGAGCAGTACTTC.

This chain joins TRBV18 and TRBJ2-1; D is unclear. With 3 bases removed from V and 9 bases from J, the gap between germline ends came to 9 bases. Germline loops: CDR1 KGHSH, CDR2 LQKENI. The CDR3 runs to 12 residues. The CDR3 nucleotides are TGTGCCAGCTCACCCCCCATGGGTGAGCAGTTCTTC. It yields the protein CASSPPMGEQFF.

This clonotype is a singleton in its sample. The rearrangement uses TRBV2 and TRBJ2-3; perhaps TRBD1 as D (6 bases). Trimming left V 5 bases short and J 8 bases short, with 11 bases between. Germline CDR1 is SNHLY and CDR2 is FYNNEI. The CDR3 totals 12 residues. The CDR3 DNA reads TGTGCCAGCAGTCCCCAGGGGAGTACGCAGTATTTT. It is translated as CASSPQGSTQYF.

CDR3: CASSQLPGTGGFGYTF. In DNA, the CDR3 is TGTGCCAGCAGCCAACTTCCCGGGACAGGGGGCTTTGGCTACACCTTC. The gene calls are TRBV14 and TRBJ1-2; 12 positions agree with TRBD1. Trimming cost V 2 bases and J 7 bases; bases outside gene matches: 8. Per the germline V gene, CDR1 is SGHDN and CDR2 is FVKESK. This CDR3 is built from 16 residues. Full variable domain (remainder filled in from reference TRBV14 and TRBJ1-2): EAGVTQFPSHSVIEKGQTVTLRCDPISGHDNLYWYRRVMGKEIKFLLHFVKESKQDESGMPNNRFLAERTGGTYSTLKVQPAELEDSGVYFCASSQLPGTGGFGYTFGSGTRLTVV.

The CDR3 loop reads CASSLYGREQYF. CDR3 sequence (DNA): TGTGCCAGCAGTTTATACGGGCGCGAGCAGTACTTC. The chain recombines TRBV28 with TRBJ2-7; no definite D call. The germline V gene has CDR1 MDHEN and CDR2 SYDVKM. The ends were cut back, 1 base at V and 6 bases at J, with 7 bases in the middle. The CDR3 has 12 amino acids.